The present TCR beta chain was sequenced within a study of beta chain features in type 1 diabetes. Based on CD45RO/CCR7/CD25/CD127/CD95/CD27, CD4+ regulatory, stem cell-like memory, naive and central memory cells were sorted. CDR1 and CDR2 (germline): SGHRS, YFSETQ. The CDR3 runs 12 residues. Trimming cost V 0 bases and J 6 bases, with 3 bases left between them. This clone was found a few times. Additional DNA sequences in this sample encode the identical CDR3. Expressed TCRB transcripts got sequenced, as all isolated RNA was reverse transcribed. Repertoires were generated with immunoSEQ multiplex PCR, while TCRdb's copy carries only in-frame clones and drops some. Among about 900,000 clones listed, roughly 17% were seen once.

V and J are TRBV5-1 and TRBJ2-2; no reliable D call. The material sequenced was naive CD4+ T cells from blood. The TCR was taken from a young woman in good health. CDR3 protein: CASSLEAGELFF. Here the CDR3 DNA reads TGCGCCAGCAGCTTGGAGGCCGGGGAGCTGTTTTTT.